This TCR beta chain is drawn from a study of early T cells in non-severe SARS-CoV-2 infection. The sample holds many counts of this clonotype. The CDR3 is 13 residues long. V shed 0 bases and J shed 7 bases, with 7 bases lying between them. Germline CDR1 reads MNHEY; CDR2 reads SVGEGT. Molecules of cDNA were individually given unique molecular identifiers that were attached to them. TCRdb recomputed calls from the 5' RACE reads with MiXCR, one row per CDR3 protein. The profile shows 35,000 to 45,000 distinct CDR3 sequences, over 3.5% of them singletons. This clonotype originated in an adult who was a healthcare worker with PCR-confirmed SARS-CoV-2 infection or an uninfected control (not recorded which). Material: whole blood. The rearrangement joins TRBV6-2 or TRBV6-3 to TRBJ1-5; D ambiguous. CDR3 DNA: TGTGCCAGCAGTTACTCGTCGAGGCAGCCCCAGCATTTT. It translates to CASSYSSRQPQHF.